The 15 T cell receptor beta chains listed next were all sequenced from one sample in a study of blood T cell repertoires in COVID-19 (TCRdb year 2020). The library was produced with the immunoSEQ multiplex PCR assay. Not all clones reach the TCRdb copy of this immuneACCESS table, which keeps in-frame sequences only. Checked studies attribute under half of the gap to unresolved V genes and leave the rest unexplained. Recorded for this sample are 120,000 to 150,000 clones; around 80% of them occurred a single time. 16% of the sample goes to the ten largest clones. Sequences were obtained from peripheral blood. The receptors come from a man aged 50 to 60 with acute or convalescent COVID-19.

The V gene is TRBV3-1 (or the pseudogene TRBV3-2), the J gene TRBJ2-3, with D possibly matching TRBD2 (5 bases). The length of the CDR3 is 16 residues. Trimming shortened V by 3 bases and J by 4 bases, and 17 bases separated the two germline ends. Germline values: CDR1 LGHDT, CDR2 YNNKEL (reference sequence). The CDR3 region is CASSHRWRPASDTQYF. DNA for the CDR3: TGTGCCAGCAGCCACAGGTGGAGGCCAGCATCAGATACGCAGTATTTT.

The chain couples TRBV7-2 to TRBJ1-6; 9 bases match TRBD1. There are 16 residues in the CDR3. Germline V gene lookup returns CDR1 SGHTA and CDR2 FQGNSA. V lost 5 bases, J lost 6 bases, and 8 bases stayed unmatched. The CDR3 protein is CASSPTGTGRNSPLHF. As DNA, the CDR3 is TGTGCCAGCAGCCCGACCGGGACAGGGCGTAATTCACCCCTCCACTTT.

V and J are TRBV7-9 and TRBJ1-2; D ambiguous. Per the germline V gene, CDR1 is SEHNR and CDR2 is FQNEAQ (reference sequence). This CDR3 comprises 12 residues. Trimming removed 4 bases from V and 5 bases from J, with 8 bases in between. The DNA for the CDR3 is TGTGCCAGCAGCTCACCGGGTTATGGCTACACCTTC. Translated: CASSSPGYGYTF. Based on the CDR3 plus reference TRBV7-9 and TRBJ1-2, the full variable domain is DTGVSQNPRHKITKRGQNVTFRCDPISEHNRLYWYRQTLGQGPEFLTYFQNEAQLEKSRLLSDRFSAERPKGSFSTLEIQRTEQGDSAMYLCASSSPGYGYTFGSGTRLTVV.

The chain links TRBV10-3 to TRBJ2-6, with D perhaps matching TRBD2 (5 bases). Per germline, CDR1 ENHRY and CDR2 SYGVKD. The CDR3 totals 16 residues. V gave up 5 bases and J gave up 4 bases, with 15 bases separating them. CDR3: CAISPALTGGANVLTF. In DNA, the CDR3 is TGTGCCATCAGTCCGGCTCTTACGGGGGGGGCCAACGTCCTGACTTTC.

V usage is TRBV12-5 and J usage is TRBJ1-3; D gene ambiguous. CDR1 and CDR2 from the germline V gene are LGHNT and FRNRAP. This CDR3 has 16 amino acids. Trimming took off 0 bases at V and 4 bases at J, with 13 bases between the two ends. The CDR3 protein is CASGLVLPGVGNTIYF. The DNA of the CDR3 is TGTGCTAGTGGTTTGGTACTCCCCGGGGTAGGAAACACCATATATTTT.

CDR3 bases: TGCGCCAGCAGCTTGGCGCTGGACAGCTATGGCTACACCTTC. Encoded protein: CASSLALDSYGYTF. This chain links TRBV5-1 with TRBJ1-2, with a tentative D call TRBD1 (6 bases). CDR1 SGHRS and CDR2 YFSETQ come from the germline V gene. V lost 0 bases and J lost 4, with 10 bases in between. The CDR3 sequence is 14 residues long.

CDR3: CASSSKQGNSPLHF. The CDR3 nucleotides are TGTGCCAGCTCATCGAAACAGGGGAATTCACCCCTCCACTTT. The V and J genes are TRBV18 and TRBJ1-6, with 7 bases that match TRBD1. Germline CDR1 is KGHSH and CDR2 is LQKENI. Trimming at V came to 5 bases and at J to 7 bases, leaving 5 bases not matched to a gene. This CDR3 spans 14 amino acids.

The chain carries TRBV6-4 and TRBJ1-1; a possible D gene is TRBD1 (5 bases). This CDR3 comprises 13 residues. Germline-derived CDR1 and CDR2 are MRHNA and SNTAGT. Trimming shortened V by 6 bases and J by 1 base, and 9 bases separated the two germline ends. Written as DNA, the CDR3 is TGTGCCAGCAGCGAGACAGAGAACACTGAAGCTTTCTTT. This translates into CASSETENTEAFF.

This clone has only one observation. The CDR3, as DNA: TGTGCCAGCAGTTACTCGATAGGGGACAATGAGCAGTTCTTC. Protein sequence: CASSYSIGDNEQFF. The J gene is TRBJ2-1, the V gene TRBV6-5, with D possibly matching TRBD1 (5 bases). Per the germline V gene, CDR1 is MNHEY and CDR2 is SVGAGI. The CDR3 runs 14 residues. V lost 0 bases, J lost 5 bases, and 8 bases lay in between.

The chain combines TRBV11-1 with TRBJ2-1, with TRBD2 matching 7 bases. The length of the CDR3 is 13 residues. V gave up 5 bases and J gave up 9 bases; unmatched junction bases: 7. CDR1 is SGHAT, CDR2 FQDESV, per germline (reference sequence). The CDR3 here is CASSTRLAPEQFF. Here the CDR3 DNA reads TGTGCCAGCAGCACAAGACTAGCCCCTGAGCAGTTCTTC. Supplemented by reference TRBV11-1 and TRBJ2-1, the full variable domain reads EAEVAQSPRYKITEKSQAVAFWCDPISGHATLYWYRQILGQGPELLVQFQDESVVDDSQLPKDRFSAERLKGVDSTLKIQPAELGDSAMYLCASSTRLAPEQFFGPGTRLTVL.

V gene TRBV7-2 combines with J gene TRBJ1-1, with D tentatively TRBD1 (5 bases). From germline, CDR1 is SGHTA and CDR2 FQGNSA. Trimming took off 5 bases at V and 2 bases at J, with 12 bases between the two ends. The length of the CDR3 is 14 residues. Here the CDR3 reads CASSPRQPNTEAFF. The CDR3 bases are TGTGCCAGCAGCCCCCGACAGCCAAACACTGAAGCTTTCTTT.

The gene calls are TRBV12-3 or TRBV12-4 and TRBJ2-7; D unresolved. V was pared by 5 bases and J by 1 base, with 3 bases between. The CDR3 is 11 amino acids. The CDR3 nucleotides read TGTGCCAGCAGTCCATCCTACGAGCAGTACTTC. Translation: CASSPSYEQYF.

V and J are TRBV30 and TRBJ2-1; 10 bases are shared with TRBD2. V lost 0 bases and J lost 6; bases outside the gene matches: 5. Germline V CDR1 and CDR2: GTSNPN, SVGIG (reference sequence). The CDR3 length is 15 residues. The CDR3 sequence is CAWSVGLAGANEQFF. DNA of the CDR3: TGTGCCTGGAGTGTGGGGCTAGCGGGGGCCAATGAGCAGTTCTTC.

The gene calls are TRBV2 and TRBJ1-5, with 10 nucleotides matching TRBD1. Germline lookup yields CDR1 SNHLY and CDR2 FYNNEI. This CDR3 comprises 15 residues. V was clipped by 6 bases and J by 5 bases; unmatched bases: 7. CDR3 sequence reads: CASSSTGTGDQPQHF. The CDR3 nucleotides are TGTGCCAGCAGCTCGACCGGGACAGGGGATCAGCCCCAGCATTTT. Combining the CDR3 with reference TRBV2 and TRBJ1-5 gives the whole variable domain EPEVTQTPSHQVTQMGQEVILRCVPISNHLYFYWYRQILGQKVEFLVSFYNNEISEKSEIFDDQFSVERPDGSNFTLKIRSTKLEDSAMYFCASSSTGTGDQPQHFGDGTRLSIL.

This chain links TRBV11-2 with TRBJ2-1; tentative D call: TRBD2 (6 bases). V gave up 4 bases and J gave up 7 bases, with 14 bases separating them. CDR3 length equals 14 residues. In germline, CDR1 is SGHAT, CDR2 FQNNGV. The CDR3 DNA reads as TGTGCCAGCAGCTCCCATCGACTAGATAATGAGCAGTTCTTC. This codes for CASSSHRLDNEQFF.